The present T cell receptor (beta chain) was sequenced within a study of metastatic and nonmetastatic thyroid tumors. Study context: Malignant and benign thyroid patients had repertoires compared in peripheral blood and tumor or nodule tissue. The study's findings and limits: The reported finding was significantly higher TCR beta diversity in malignant thyroid tumors relative to benign nodules, in blood and tumor.

Ahead of thyroid surgery, no patient had received treatment of any kind. Per the original methods: A papillary thyroid cancer distant-metastasis classifier was built from CDR3 differences across clinicopathological groups. Via MiXCR, TCRdb re-called the PCR reads. TCRdb assigned the V and J calls; the authors' analysis was not used. Here the sample spans more than 20,000 clones, 10% to 15% being singletons. Germline V gene lookup returns CDR1 MNHNY and CDR2 SVGAGI (reference sequence). CDR3 length: 12 residues. The germline V and J ends were trimmed by 2 bases and 8 bases, with 7 bases remaining between them. This clone was recorded many times. Its matching antigen is unknown.

The sequenced sample consisted of blood. The rearrangement joins TRBV6-6 to TRBJ2-1, with D unclear. The clonotype comes from a female donor with papillary thyroid cancer or a benign thyroid nodule (not recorded which). Some clones in this sample may be carry-over from other donors' samples. Here the CDR3 reads CASSYIVDEQFF. CDR3 nucleotides: TGTGCCAGCAGTTACATCGTCGATGAGCAGTTCTTC.